A selection of T cell receptor beta chains follows, all from one sample in a study of cytomegalovirus exposure and HLA in healthy donors. Some clones are missing from TCRdb's copy, which holds only in-frame ones; the method was immunoSEQ multiplex PCR. The sample lists roughly 100,000 clones, around a tenth occurring once. The sequenced material came from PBMCs. The receptors derive from a man between 35 and 55 years old in good health and CMV-seropositive. Each CDR3 is given with its conserved first and last residue. Fields, in order: clone size, J gene, D gene, V gene, CDR3 protein, CDR3 DNA. A D gene is named only where the DNA matches it firmly. Only some rows state a clone size, as once, few, many or a class for expanded clones.

size: few; J: TRBJ2-1; D: -; V: TRBV19; CDR3: CASRDWNGAYNEQFF; DNA: TGTGCCAGTCGGGACTGGAATGGGGCCTACAATGAGCAGTTCTTC
size: -; J: TRBJ2-1; D: -; V: TRBV15; CDR3: CATSRVTYNEQFF; DNA: TGTGCCACCAGCAGAGTAACCTACAATGAGCAGTTCTTC
size: few; J: TRBJ2-5; D: TRBD2; V: TRBV5-4; CDR3: CASSLKAGDRTQYF; DNA: TGTGCCAGCAGCTTGAAAGCGGGAGATAGGACCCAGTACTTC
size: -; J: TRBJ1-1; D: -; V: TRBV28; CDR3: CASSLSPTGNTEAFF; DNA: TGTGCCAGCAGTTTATCCCCGACAGGGAACACTGAAGCTTTCTTT
size: -; J: TRBJ1-4; D: -; V: TRBV19; CDR3: CASSLDRTTNEKLFF; DNA: TGTGCCAGTAGTTTGGACAGAACAACTAATGAAAAACTGTTTTTT
size: few; J: TRBJ2-3; D: -; V: TRBV25-1; CDR3: CASSVVSRDTQYF; DNA: TGTGCCAGCAGTGTGGTATCGCGGGATACGCAGTATTTT
size: -; J: TRBJ1-5; D: -; V: TRBV19; CDR3: CASSIDLGNQPQHF; DNA: TGTGCCAGTAGTATAGATTTAGGCAATCAGCCCCAGCATTTT
size: -; J: TRBJ2-1; D: TRBD2; V: TRBV13; CDR3: CASSPLGASGTNEQFF; DNA: TGTGCCAGCAGCCCCTTGGGGGCTAGCGGGACCAATGAGCAGTTCTTC
size: -; J: TRBJ2-5; D: -; V: TRBV6-5; CDR3: CASRQERIQETQYF; DNA: TGTGCCAGCAGGCAGGAAAGAATCCAAGAGACCCAGTACTTC
size: -; J: TRBJ1-2; D: -; V: TRBV4-2; CDR3: CASSQEGHASSGYGYTF; DNA: TGTGCCAGCAGCCAAGAGGGACATGCCTCATCGGGGTACGGCTACACCTTC
size: -; J: TRBJ2-5; D: -; V: TRBV30; CDR3: CAWRRGRYQETQYF; DNA: TGTGCCTGGAGACGAGGGAGGTACCAAGAGACCCAGTACTTC
size: -; J: TRBJ2-1; D: TRBD2; V: TRBV6-1; CDR3: CASSARTSDNEQFF; DNA: TGTGCCAGCAGTGCTAGGACTAGCGACAATGAGCAGTTCTTC
size: -; J: TRBJ2-4; D: TRBD2; V: TRBV4-2; CDR3: CASSQETSGRIAKNIQYF; DNA: TGTGCCAGCAGCCAAGAGACTAGCGGGAGGATAGCCAAAAACATTCAGTACTTC
size: -; J: TRBJ1-5; D: TRBD1; V: TRBV6-1; CDR3: CASSWRQGRDPQHF; DNA: TGTGCCAGCAGTTGGCGACAGGGTAGGGACCCCCAGCATTTT
size: -; J: TRBJ2-7; D: -; V: TRBV15; CDR3: CATSRDRGSYEQYF; DNA: TGTGCCACCAGCAGAGACAGGGGCTCCTACGAGCAGTACTTC
size: once; J: TRBJ1-2; D: TRBD1; V: TRBV19; CDR3: CASSIGTGMDGYTF; DNA: TGTGCCAGTAGTATAGGGACAGGGATGGATGGCTACACCTTC
size: few; J: TRBJ2-7; D: TRBD2; V: TRBV30; CDR3: CAWMGLAGYEQYF; DNA: TGTGCCTGGATGGGACTAGCGGGTTACGAGCAGTACTTC
size: -; J: TRBJ1-2; D: -; V: TRBV6-5; CDR3: CASRQHDPNGYTF; DNA: TGTGCCAGCAGACAACATGATCCCAATGGCTACACCTTC
size: -; J: TRBJ2-7; D: -; V: TRBV7-9; CDR3: CASSEQYEQYF; DNA: TGTGCCAGCAGCGAACAGTACGAGCAGTACTTC
size: -; J: TRBJ2-7; D: TRBD2; V: TRBV28; CDR3: CASSLKGLDDYEQYF; DNA: TGTGCCAGCAGTTTAAAGGGACTAGACGACTACGAGCAGTACTTC
size: -; J: TRBJ1-1; D: -; V: TRBV5-1; CDR3: CASCTAAGPIREAFF; DNA: TGCGCCAGCTGCACTGCGGCAGGGCCTATACGTGAAGCTTTCTTT
size: few; J: TRBJ2-2; D: TRBD1; V: TRBV2; CDR3: CASRGQGANTGELFF; DNA: TGTGCCAGCAGAGGGCAGGGGGCGAACACCGGGGAGCTGTTTTTT
size: few; J: TRBJ2-5; D: TRBD2; V: TRBV7-3; CDR3: CASSLRASGEETQYF; DNA: TGTGCCAGCAGCTTAAGGGCTAGCGGGGAAGAGACCCAGTACTTC
size: few; J: TRBJ2-7; D: TRBD2; V: TRBV2; CDR3: CASNPGLAGGYEQYF; DNA: TGTGCCAGCAATCCGGGACTAGCGGGAGGGTACGAGCAGTACTTC
size: few; J: TRBJ1-2; D: TRBD1; V: TRBV9; CDR3: CASSASQGWGYTF; DNA: TGTGCCAGCAGCGCATCACAGGGGTGGGGCTACACCTTC
size: -; J: TRBJ2-5; D: -; V: TRBV9; CDR3: CASSTRQAVEETQYF; DNA: TGTGCCAGCAGCACCAGACAGGCGGTAGAAGAGACCCAGTACTTC
size: -; J: TRBJ1-1; D: -; V: TRBV7-9; CDR3: CASSLNGVEEAFF; DNA: TGTGCCAGCAGCTTAAACGGGGTAGAGGAAGCTTTCTTT
size: -; J: TRBJ1-5; D: -; V: TRBV6-1; CDR3: CASRLNNYQPQHF; DNA: TGTGCCAGCAGATTAAATAATTATCAGCCCCAGCATTTT
size: -; J: TRBJ2-1; D: TRBD2; V: TRBV5-6; CDR3: CASSHSGTPYNEQFF; DNA: TGTGCCAGCAGCCATAGCGGGACCCCCTACAATGAGCAGTTCTTC
size: few; J: TRBJ2-2; D: -; V: TRBV7-9; CDR3: CASSPVLEGTGELFF; DNA: TGTGCCAGCAGCCCCGTGTTGGAGGGCACCGGGGAGCTGTTTTTT
size: -; J: TRBJ1-1; D: -; V: TRBV6-5; CDR3: CASTQSYTNTEAFF; DNA: TGTGCCAGCACCCAAAGTTATACTAACACTGAAGCTTTCTTT
size: -; J: TRBJ2-3; D: TRBD1; V: TRBV6-6; CDR3: CASSEGASTDTQYF; DNA: TGTGCCAGCAGTGAGGGGGCGAGCACAGATACGCAGTATTTT
size: -; J: TRBJ1-1; D: -; V: TRBV13; CDR3: CASSHWRGTEAFF; DNA: TGTGCCAGCTCCCACTGGAGGGGAACTGAAGCTTTCTTT
size: few; J: TRBJ2-7; D: -; V: TRBV7-6; CDR3: CASSLGPTAGYEQYF; DNA: TGTGCCAGCAGCTTAGGACCAACGGCGGGGTACGAGCAGTACTTC
size: -; J: TRBJ2-3; D: TRBD1; V: TRBV19; CDR3: CASRRGRTDTQYF; DNA: TGTGCCAGCCGCAGGGGGCGCACAGATACGCAGTATTTT
size: few; J: TRBJ2-5; D: TRBD1; V: TRBV14; CDR3: CASSQDFWGQALTTQYF; DNA: TGTGCCAGCAGCCAAGATTTTTGGGGACAGGCCTTGACAACCCAGTACTTC
size: few; J: TRBJ2-1; D: TRBD2; V: TRBV14; CDR3: CASSNLAGGHNEQFF; DNA: TGTGCCAGCAGCAACCTAGCGGGAGGTCACAATGAGCAGTTCTTC
size: few; J: TRBJ2-2; D: -; V: TRBV5-1; CDR3: CASSRTGTGKGGELFF; DNA: TGCGCCAGCAGCCGGACCGGAACAGGGAAGGGCGGGGAGCTGTTTTTT
size: -; J: TRBJ2-7; D: TRBD1; V: TRBV7-9; CDR3: CASSPDRGGGHEQYF; DNA: TGTGCCAGCAGCCCTGACAGGGGGGGTGGACACGAGCAGTACTTC
size: few; J: TRBJ2-7; D: -; V: TRBV15; CDR3: CATSRGGLTGAYEQYF; DNA: TGTGCCACCAGCAGAGGGGGACTCACAGGTGCCTACGAGCAGTACTTC
size: -; J: TRBJ2-7; D: TRBD1; V: TRBV5-6; CDR3: CASSLGPPGTGVYEQYF; DNA: TGTGCCAGCAGCTTGGGGCCGCCCGGGACAGGGGTCTACGAGCAGTACTTC
size: few; J: TRBJ1-5; D: TRBD1; V: TRBV27; CDR3: CASSRQGGQPQHF; DNA: TGTGCCAGCAGTAGACAGGGAGGTCAGCCCCAGCATTTT
size: -; J: TRBJ2-7; D: -; V: TRBV10-3; CDR3: CAISDSDPYEQYF; DNA: TGTGCCATCAGTGACTCAGATCCCTACGAGCAGTACTTC
size: -; J: TRBJ2-1; D: -; V: TRBV7-3; CDR3: CASSSSGLSYNEQFF; DNA: TGTGCCAGCAGCTCGAGCGGGTTGAGTTACAATGAGCAGTTCTTC
size: -; J: TRBJ1-2; D: -; V: TRBV9; CDR3: CASSVASGLYGYTF; DNA: TGTGCCAGCAGCGTAGCTTCAGGACTCTATGGCTACACCTTC
size: -; J: TRBJ2-1; D: -; V: TRBV27; CDR3: CASSLPPSNEQFF; DNA: TGTGCCAGCAGTTTACCACCTAGCAATGAGCAGTTCTTC
size: -; J: TRBJ1-4; D: TRBD1; V: TRBV6-5; CDR3: CASSYSGGTVLEKLFF; DNA: TGTGCCAGCAGTTACTCGGGTGGGACAGTTCTTGAAAAACTGTTTTTT
size: -; J: TRBJ1-2; D: TRBD1; V: TRBV11-2; CDR3: CASSSGQGGDYGYTF; DNA: TGTGCCAGCAGCTCCGGACAGGGTGGAGACTATGGCTACACCTTC
size: few; J: TRBJ2-7; D: TRBD1; V: TRBV5-4; CDR3: CASSGVGTGKAFPYEQYF; DNA: TGTGCCAGCAGTGGGGTTGGGACAGGGAAGGCCTTTCCCTACGAGCAGTACTTC
size: -; J: TRBJ1-1; D: -; V: TRBV29-1; CDR3: CSVGQANTEAFF; DNA: TGCAGCGTTGGTCAGGCGAACACTGAAGCTTTCTTT
size: -; J: TRBJ2-1; D: -; V: TRBV5-1; CDR3: CASSESGEQFF; DNA: TGCGCCAGCAGCGAGAGCGGGGAGCAGTTCTTC
size: few; J: TRBJ2-7; D: TRBD2; V: TRBV27; CDR3: CASSFKKPGLADTYEQYF; DNA: TGTGCCAGCAGTTTCAAGAAACCGGGACTAGCGGATACCTACGAGCAGTACTTC
size: few; J: TRBJ1-2; D: TRBD1; V: TRBV30; CDR3: CAWNLDRAGGYTF; DNA: TGTGCCTGGAATCTCGACAGGGCTGGTGGCTACACCTTC